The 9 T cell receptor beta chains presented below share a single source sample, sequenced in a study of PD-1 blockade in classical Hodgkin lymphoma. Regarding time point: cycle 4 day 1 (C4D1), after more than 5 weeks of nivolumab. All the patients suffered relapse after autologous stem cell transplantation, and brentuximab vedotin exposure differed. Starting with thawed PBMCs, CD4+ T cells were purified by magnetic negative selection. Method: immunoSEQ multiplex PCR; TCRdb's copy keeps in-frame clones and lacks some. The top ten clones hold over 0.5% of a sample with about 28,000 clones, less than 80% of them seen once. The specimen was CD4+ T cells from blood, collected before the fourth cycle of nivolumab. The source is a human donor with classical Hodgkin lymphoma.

CDR3 DNA sequence: TGTGCCAGCAGCTTAGGACGGTCACCCCTCCACTTT. This sequence encodes CASSLGRSPLHF. The V and J genes are TRBV7-2 and TRBJ1-6; no clear D. The CDR3 consists of 12 residues. V dropped 1 base and J dropped 10 bases, with 5 bases sitting between them. Germline-derived CDR1 and CDR2 are SGHTA and FQGNSA.

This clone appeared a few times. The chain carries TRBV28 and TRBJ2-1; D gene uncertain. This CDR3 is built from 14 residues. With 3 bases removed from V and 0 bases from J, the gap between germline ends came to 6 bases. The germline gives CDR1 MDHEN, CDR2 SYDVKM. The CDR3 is CASSLVNSYNEQFF. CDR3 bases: TGTGCCAGCAGTTTGGTGAACTCCTACAATGAGCAGTTCTTC.

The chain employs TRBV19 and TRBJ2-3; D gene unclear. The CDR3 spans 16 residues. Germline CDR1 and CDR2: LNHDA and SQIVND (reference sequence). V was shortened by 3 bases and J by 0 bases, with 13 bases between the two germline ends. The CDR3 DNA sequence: TGTGCCAGTAGTATCGCCCGGACCCTTAGCACAGATACGCAGTATTTT. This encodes CASSIARTLSTDTQYF.

The CDR3 nucleotides read TGTGCCAGCTCACCACCCGGGACAGGGGGAACTGAAGCTTTCTTT. Its translation is CASSPPGTGGTEAFF. This sequence joins TRBV18 and TRBJ1-1; 11 nucleotides match TRBD1. There are 15 residues in the CDR3. The V gene end was trimmed by 0 bases and the J gene end by 5 bases; junction bases not matched to a gene: 2. CDR1 is KGHSH, CDR2 LQKENI, per germline.

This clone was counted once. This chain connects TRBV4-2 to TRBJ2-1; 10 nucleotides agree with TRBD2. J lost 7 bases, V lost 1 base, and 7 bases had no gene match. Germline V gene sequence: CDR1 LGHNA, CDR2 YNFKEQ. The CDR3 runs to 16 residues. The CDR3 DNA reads TGTGCCAGCAGCCAAGCGGGGCTAGCGGGAGTGAATGAGCAGTTCTTC. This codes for CASSQAGLAGVNEQFF.

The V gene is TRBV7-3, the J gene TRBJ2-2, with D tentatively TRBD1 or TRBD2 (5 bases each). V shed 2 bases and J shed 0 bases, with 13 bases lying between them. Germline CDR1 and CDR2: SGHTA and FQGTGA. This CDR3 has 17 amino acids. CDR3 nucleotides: TGTGCCAGCAGCTTAGGTGGATGGGGACCGAACACCGGGGAGCTGTTTTTT. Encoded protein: CASSLGGWGPNTGELFF.

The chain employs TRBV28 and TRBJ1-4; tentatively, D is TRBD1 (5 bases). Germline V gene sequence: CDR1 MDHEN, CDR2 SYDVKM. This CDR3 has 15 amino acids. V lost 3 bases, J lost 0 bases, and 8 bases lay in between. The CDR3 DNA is TGTGCCAGCAGTTTTATGGGGCCAACTAATGAAAAACTGTTTTTT. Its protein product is CASSFMGPTNEKLFF.

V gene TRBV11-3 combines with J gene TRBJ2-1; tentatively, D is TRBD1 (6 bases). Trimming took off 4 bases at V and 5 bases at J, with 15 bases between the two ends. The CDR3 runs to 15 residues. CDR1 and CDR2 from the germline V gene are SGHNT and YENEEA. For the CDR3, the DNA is TGTGCCAGCAGCTCGACAGGAGGTAAGGACAATGAGCAGTTCTTC. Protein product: CASSSTGGKDNEQFF.

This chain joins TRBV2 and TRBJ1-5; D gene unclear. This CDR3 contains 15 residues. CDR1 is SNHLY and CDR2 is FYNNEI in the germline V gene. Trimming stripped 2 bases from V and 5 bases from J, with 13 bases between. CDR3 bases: TGTGCCAGCAGTGAAAATCAAGGGCTTTATCAGCCCCAGCATTTT. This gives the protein CASSENQGLYQPQHF.